The present T cell receptor (beta chain) was sequenced within a study of blood T cell repertoires in COVID-19. Study context: In each case, the material was cDNA or gDNA derived from T cells, B-cell-depleted T cells, or PBMCs.

The germline V gene encodes CDR1 SGHNT and CDR2 YYREEE (reference sequence). The CDR3 consists of 14 residues. The V end was cut by 0 bases, the J end by 4 bases, with 7 bases between. Participants spanned ages roughly 18 to 95 years and resided in 24 US areas. The recovered donors of Cohort 3 showed two negative PCRs, clearance, or symptom resolution. Study processing details: Estimated nucleated cell counts came from reference gene primer amplification. Generated by immunoSEQ multiplex PCR, the TCRdb table keeps only in-frame clones and is missing some. V and J calls and clone size follow that table, whereas D and trimming were derived from the DNA. Altogether roughly 200,000 clones are present, about nine tenths being singletons, with the ten largest covering approximately 2.2%.

This TCR was sampled from a woman in her thirties who had recovered from COVID-19. The chain uses TRBV5-4 and TRBJ2-2; D is unclear. Sequencing was carried out using PBMCs or T cells enriched from blood (not recorded which). The CDR3 spells CASSLGGGTGELFF. CDR3 DNA: TGTGCCAGCAGCTTGGGTGGCGGCACCGGGGAGCTGTTTTTT.